This T cell receptor (beta chain) originates from a study of blood T cell repertoires in COVID-19. About the research overall: Nucleic acid was either cDNA or gDNA, and it came from T cells, B-cell-depleted T cells, or PBMCs.

Participants' reported clinical history set cohort assignment. Using immunoSEQ multiplex PCR, the repertoire was profiled, and TCRdb retains in-frame clones only, with some absent. Among 220,000 or so clones listed, 86% were seen once. The CDR3 is 12 amino acids. V shed 7 bases and J shed 6 bases, with 13 bases lying between them. Germline V gene lookup returns CDR1 SGDLS and CDR2 YYNGEE. The TCR sequence derives from a woman in her forties or fifties who had recovered from COVID-19. The chain is built from TRBV9 and TRBJ1-1; the D gene is possibly TRBD1 (5 bases). Sequencing used PBMCs or T cells enriched from blood (not recorded which). DNA for the CDR3: TGTGCCAGCGGGGGGTATGGCCCTGAAGCTTTCTTT. Translating it yields CASGGYGPEAFF. The variable domain in full, with the rest retrieved from reference TRBV9 and TRBJ1-1, is DSGVTQTPKHLITATGQRVTLRCSPRSGDLSVYWYQQSLDQGLQFLIQYYNGEERAKGNILERFSAQQFPDLHSELNLSSLELGDSALYFCASGGYGPEAFFGQGTRLTVV.